This T cell receptor beta chain was recorded in a study of identical twins. This clonotype showed up many times. Losses at the gene ends were 6 bases for V and 4 bases for J; bases not matched to a gene: 4. The CDR3 is 15 amino acids. Each CDR3 protein gets one entry after TCRdb re-called the 5' RACE reads with MiXCR. Among about 390,000 distinct CDR3 sequences, roughly 10% were seen once, and the ten largest hold approximately 8.9%. Sequenced material: naive T cells sorted from blood. The chain uses TRBV12-3 or TRBV12-4 and TRBJ2-3; TRBD2 agrees at 13 bases. The origin of this receptor is a woman between 45 and 60 years old in good health. The CDR3 region is CASSFGLAGADTQYF. In nucleotides, the CDR3 is TGTGCCAGCAGCTTCGGACTAGCGGGGGCAGATACGCAGTATTTT.